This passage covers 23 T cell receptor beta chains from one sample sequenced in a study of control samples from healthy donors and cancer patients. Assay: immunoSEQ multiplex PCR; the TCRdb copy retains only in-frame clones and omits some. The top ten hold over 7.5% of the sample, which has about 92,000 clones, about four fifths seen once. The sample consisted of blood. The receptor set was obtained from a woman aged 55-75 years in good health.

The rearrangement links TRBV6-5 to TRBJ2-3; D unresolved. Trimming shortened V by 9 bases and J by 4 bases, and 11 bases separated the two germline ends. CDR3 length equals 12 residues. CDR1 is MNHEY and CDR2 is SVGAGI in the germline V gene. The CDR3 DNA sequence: TGTGCCAGTAGACAAGGAGCAGATACGCAGTATTTT. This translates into CASRQGADTQYF.

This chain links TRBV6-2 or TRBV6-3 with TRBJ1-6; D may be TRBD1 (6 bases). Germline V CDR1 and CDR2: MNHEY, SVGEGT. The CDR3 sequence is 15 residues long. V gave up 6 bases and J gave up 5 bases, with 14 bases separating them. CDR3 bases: TGTGCCAGCAGCATAACAGGGATCCATAATTCACCCCTCCACTTT. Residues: CASSITGIHNSPLHF.

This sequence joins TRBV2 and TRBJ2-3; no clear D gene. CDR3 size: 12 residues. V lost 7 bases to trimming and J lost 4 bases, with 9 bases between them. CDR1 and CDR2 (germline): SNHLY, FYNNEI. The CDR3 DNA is TGTGCCAGCATGTTGTTTCCAGATACGCAGTATTTT. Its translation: CASMLFPDTQYF.

CDR3 loop: CASSFQSSYNSPLHF. The CDR3 region has the DNA TGTGCCAGCAGCTTCCAGAGCTCCTATAATTCACCCCTCCACTTT. The rearrangement joins TRBV11-1 to TRBJ1-6; no clear D gene. V lost 3 bases and J 0 bases, leaving 6 bases between the germline ends. This CDR3 contains 15 residues. Germline lookup yields CDR1 SGHAT and CDR2 FQDESV (reference sequence).

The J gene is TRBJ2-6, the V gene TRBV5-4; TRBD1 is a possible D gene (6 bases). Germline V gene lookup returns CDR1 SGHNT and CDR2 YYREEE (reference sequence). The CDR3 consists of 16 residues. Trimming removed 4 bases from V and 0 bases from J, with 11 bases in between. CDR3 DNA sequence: TGTGCCAGCAGCCGTGGACAGAGCTCTGGGGCCAACGTCCTGACTTTC. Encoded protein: CASSRGQSSGANVLTF.

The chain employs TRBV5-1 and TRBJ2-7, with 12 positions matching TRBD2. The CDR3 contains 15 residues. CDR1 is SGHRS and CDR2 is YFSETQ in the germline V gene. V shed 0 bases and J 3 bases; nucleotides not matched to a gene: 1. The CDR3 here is CASSLETSGSYEQYF. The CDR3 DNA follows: TGCGCCAGCAGCTTGGAGACTAGCGGGAGCTACGAGCAGTACTTC.

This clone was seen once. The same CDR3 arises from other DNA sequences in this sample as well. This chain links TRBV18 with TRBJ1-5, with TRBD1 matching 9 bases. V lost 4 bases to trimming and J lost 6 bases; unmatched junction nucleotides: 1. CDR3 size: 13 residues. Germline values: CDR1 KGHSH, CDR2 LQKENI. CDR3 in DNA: TGTGCCAGCTCACGGGACAGGGTTCAGCCCCAGCATTTT. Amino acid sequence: CASSRDRVQPQHF.

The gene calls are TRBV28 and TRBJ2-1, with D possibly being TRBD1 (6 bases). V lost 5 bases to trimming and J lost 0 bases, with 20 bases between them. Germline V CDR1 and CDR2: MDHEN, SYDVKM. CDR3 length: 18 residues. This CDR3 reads CASSLNHRARRSYNEQFF. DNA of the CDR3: TGTGCCAGCAGTCTCAACCACAGGGCCAGACGCTCCTACAATGAGCAGTTCTTC.

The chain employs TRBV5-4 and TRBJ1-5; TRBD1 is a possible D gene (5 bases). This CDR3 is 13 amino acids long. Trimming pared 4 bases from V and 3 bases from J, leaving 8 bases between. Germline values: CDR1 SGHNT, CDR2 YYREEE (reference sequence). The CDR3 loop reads CASSTGTNQPQHF. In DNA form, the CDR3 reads TGTGCCAGCAGCACCGGGACCAATCAGCCCCAGCATTTT.

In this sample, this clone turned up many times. The CDR3 is CASSWRPPNQETQYF. For the CDR3, the DNA is TGTGCCAGCAGTTGGCGGCCCCCCAACCAAGAGACCCAGTACTTC. V usage is TRBV28 and J usage is TRBJ2-5; no definite D call. Trimming took 4 bases from V and 0 from J, leaving 12 bases between them. CDR1 and CDR2 (germline): MDHEN, SYDVKM. The CDR3 covers 15 residues.

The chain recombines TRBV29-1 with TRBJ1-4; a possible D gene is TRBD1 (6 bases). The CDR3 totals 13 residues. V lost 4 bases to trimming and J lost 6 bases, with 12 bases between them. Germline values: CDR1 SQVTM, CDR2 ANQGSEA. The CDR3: CSVGDRLDEKLFF. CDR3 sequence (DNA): TGCAGCGTTGGCGACAGGCTTGATGAAAAACTGTTTTTT.

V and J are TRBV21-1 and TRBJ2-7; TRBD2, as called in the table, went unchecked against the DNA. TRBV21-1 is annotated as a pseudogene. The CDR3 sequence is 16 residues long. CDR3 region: CASSKRGLAVSYEQYF. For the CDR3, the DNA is TGTGCCAGCAGCAAAAGGGGACTAGCGGTTTCCTACGAGCAGTACTTC.

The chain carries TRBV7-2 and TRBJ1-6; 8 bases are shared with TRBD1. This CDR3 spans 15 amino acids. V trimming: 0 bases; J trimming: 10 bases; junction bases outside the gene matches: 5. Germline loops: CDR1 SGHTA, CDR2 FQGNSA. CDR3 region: CASSLAPGGGSPLHF. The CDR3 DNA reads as TGTGCCAGCAGCTTAGCGCCAGGGGGCGGCTCACCCCTCCACTTT.

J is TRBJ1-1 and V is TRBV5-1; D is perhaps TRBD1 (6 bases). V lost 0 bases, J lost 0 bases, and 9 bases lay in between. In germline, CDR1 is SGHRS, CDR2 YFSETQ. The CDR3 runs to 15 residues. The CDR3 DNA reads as TGCGCCAGCAGCTTGGTTTGGGGGCTGAACACTGAAGCTTTCTTT. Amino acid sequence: CASSLVWGLNTEAFF.

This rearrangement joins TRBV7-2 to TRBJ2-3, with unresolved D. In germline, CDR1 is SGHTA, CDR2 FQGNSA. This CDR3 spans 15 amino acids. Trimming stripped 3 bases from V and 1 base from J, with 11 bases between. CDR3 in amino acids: CASSFGLRGTDTQYF. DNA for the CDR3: TGTGCCAGCAGCTTTGGCCTCCGGGGCACAGATACGCAGTATTTT.

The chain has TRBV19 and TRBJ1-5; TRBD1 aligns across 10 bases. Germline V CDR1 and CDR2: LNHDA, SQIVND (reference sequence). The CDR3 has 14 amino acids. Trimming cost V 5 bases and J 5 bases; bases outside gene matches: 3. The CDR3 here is CASSLGQGYQPQHF. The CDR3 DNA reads TGTGCCAGTAGTTTGGGACAGGGGTATCAGCCCCAGCATTTT.

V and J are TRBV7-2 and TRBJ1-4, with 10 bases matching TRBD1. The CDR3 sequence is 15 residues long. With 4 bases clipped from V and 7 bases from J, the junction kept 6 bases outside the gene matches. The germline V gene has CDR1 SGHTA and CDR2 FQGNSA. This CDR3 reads CASSWAGTGVEKLFF. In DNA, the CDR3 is TGTGCCAGCAGCTGGGCCGGGACAGGGGTTGAAAAACTGTTTTTT.

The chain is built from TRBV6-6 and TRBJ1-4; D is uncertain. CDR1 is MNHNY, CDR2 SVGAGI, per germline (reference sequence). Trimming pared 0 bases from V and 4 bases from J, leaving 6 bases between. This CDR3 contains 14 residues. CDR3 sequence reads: CASSYSENNEKLFF. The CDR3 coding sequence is TGTGCCAGCAGTTACTCCGAGAATAATGAAAAACTGTTTTTT.

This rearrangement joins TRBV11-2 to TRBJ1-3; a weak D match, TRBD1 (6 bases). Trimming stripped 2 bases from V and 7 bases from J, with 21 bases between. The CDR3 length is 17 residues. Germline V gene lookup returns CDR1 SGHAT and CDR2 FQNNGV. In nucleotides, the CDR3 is TGTGCCAGCAGCTTACCGTATTTGACAGGCGCCGGGAACACCATATATTTT. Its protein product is CASSLPYLTGAGNTIYF.

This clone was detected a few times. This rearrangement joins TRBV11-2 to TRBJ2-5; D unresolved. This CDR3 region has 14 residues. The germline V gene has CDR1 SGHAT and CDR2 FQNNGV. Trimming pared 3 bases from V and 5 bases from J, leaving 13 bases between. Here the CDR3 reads CASSFWGPYETQYF. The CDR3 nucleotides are TGTGCCAGCAGCTTTTGGGGTCCTTATGAGACCCAGTACTTC.

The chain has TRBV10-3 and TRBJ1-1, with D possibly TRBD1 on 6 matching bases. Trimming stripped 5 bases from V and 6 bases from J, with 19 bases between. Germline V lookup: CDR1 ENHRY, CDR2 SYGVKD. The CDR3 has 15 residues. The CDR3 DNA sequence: TGTGCCATCAGTTTAGGGGCGGAGGGGGGTGCTGAAGCTTTCTTT. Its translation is CAISLGAEGGAEAFF.

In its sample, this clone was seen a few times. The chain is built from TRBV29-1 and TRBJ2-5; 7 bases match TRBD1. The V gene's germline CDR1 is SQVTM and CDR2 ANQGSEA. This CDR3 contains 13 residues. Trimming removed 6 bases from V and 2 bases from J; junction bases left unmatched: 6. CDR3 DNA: TGCAGCGTCGCGACAGGGCCTCAAGAGACCCAGTACTTC. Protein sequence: CSVATGPQETQYF.

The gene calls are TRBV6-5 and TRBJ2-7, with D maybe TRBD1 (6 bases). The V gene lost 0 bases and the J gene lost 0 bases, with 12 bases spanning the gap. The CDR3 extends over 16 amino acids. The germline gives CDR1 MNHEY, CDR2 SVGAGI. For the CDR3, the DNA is TGTGCCAGCAGTTACTCGGGACACAGCAGCTCCTACGAGCAGTACTTC. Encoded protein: CASSYSGHSSSYEQYF.